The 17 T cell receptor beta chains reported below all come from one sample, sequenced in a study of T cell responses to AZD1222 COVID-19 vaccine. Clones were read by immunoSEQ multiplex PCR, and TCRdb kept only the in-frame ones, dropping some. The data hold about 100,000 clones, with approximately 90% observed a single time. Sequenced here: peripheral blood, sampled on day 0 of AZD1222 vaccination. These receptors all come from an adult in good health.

CDR3 DNA: TGTGCCTGGATGGCAGGCTCTAGCAATCAGCCCCAGCATTTT. Amino acids: CAWMAGSSNQPQHF. The chain uses TRBV30 and TRBJ1-5; D is ambiguous. The V end lost 4 bases, the J end lost 0 bases, and 10 bases lay between the germline ends. The V gene's germline CDR1 is GTSNPN and CDR2 SVGIG (reference sequence). The CDR3 runs to 14 residues.

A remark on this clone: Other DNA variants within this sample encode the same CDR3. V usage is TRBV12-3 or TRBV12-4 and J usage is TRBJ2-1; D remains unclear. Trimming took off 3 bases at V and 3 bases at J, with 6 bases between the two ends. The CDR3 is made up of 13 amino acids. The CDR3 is CASSLWGYNEQFF. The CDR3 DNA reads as TGTGCCAGCAGTTTGTGGGGCTACAATGAGCAGTTCTTC.

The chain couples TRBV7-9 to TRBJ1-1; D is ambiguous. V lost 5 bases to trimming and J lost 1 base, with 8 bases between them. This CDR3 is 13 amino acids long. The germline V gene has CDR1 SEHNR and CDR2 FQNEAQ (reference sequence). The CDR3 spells CASSEAGNTEAFF. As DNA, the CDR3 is TGTGCCAGCAGCGAAGCAGGGAACACTGAAGCTTTCTTT.

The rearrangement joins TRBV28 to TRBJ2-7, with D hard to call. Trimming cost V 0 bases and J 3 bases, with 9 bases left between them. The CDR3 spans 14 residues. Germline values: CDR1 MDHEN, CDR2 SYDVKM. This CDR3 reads CASSLWDARYEQYF. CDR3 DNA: TGTGCCAGCAGTTTATGGGACGCCCGCTACGAGCAGTACTTC.

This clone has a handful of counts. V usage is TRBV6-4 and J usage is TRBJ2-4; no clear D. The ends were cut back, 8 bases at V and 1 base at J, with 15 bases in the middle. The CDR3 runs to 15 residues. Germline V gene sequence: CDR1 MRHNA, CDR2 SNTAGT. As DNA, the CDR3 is TGTGCCAGCGCACCCTTGGCCGGGGCCAAAAACATTCAGTACTTC. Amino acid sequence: CASAPLAGAKNIQYF.

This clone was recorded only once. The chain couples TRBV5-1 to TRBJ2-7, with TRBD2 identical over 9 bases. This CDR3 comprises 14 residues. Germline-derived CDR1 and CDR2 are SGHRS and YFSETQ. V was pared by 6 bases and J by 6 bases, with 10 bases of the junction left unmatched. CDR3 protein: CASKTSGALTEQYF. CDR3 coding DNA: TGCGCCAGCAAGACTAGCGGAGCCCTTACCGAGCAGTACTTC.

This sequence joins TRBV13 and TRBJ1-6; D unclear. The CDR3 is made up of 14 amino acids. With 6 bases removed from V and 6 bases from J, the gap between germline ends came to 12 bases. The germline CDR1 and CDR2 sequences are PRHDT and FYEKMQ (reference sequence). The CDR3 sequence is CASRLGGSNSPLHF. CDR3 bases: TGTGCCAGCAGGTTGGGAGGATCTAATTCACCCCTCCACTTT. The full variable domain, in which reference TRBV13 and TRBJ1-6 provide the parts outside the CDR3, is AAGVIQSPRHLIKEKRETATLKCYPIPRHDTVYWYQQGPGQDPQFLISFYEKMQSDKGSIPDRFSAQQFSDYHSELNMSSLELGDSALYFCASRLGGSNSPLHFGNGTRLTVT.

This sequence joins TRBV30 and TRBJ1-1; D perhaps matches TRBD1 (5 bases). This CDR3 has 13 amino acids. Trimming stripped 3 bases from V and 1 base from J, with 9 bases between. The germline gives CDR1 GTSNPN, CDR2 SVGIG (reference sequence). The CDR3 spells CAWRPGWNTEAFF. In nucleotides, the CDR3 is TGTGCCTGGAGACCAGGGTGGAACACTGAAGCTTTCTTT.

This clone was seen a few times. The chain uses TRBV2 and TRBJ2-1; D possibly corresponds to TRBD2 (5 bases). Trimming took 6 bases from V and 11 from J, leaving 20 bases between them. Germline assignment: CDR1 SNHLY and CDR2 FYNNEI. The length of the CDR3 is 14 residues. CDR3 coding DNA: TGTGCCAGCAGGGAACTAGGTCCTACAATGAAGCAGTTCTTC. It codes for CASRELGPTMKQFF.

CDR3 in amino acids: CASSLYPPPAPYTYEQYF. The CDR3 DNA sequence: TGTGCCAGCAGCTTGTATCCCCCCCCAGCTCCCTATACCTACGAGCAGTACTTC. The chain is built from TRBV5-5 and TRBJ2-7; D is unclear. V shed 1 base and J shed 2 bases, with 22 bases lying between them. The CDR3 length is 18 residues. In germline, CDR1 is SGHKS, CDR2 YYEKEE (reference sequence).

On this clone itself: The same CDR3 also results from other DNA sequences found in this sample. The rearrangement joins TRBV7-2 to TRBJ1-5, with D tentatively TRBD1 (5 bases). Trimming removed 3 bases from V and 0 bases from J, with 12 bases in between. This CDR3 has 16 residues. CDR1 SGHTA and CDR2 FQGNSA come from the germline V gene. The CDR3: CASSLVGGNSNQPQHF. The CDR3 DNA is TGTGCCAGCAGCTTGGTGGGGGGAAATAGCAATCAGCCCCAGCATTTT.

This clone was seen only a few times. CDR3 sequence (DNA): TGTGCCAGCAGCCCACACAGGGCTCCCGATGAAGCTTTCTTT. Its protein is CASSPHRAPDEAFF. The chain carries TRBV14 and TRBJ1-1; weak D call: TRBD1 (6 bases). The CDR3 runs to 14 residues. Germline lookup yields CDR1 SGHDN and CDR2 FVKESK. Trimming left V 4 bases short and J 7 bases short, with 16 bases between.

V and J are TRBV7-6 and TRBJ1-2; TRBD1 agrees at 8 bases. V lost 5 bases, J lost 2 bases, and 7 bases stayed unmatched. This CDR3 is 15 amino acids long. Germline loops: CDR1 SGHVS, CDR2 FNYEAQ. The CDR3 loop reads CASSRRRTGNYGYTF. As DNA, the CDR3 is TGTGCCAGCAGCCGCAGACGGACAGGGAACTATGGCTACACCTTC.

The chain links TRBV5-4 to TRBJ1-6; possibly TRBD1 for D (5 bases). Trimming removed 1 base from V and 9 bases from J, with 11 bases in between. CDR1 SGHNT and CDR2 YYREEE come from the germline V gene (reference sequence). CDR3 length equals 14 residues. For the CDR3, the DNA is TGTGCCAGCAGCTTGCAGGGTCGGGGTTCACCCCTCCACTTT. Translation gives CASSLQGRGSPLHF.

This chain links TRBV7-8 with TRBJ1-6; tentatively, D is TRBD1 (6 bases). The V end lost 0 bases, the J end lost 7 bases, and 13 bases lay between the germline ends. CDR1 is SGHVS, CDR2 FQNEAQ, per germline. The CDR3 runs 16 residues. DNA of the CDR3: TGTGCCAGCAGCTTAGCGCAGGGGCGCAGGAATTCACCCCTCCACTTT. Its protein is CASSLAQGRRNSPLHF. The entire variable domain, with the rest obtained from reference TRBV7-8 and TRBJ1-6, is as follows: GAGVSQSPRYKVAKRGQDVALRCDPISGHVSLFWYQQALGQGPEFLTYFQNEAQLDKSGLPSDRFFAERPEGSVSTLKIQRTQQEDSAVYLCASSLAQGRRNSPLHFGNGTRLTVT.

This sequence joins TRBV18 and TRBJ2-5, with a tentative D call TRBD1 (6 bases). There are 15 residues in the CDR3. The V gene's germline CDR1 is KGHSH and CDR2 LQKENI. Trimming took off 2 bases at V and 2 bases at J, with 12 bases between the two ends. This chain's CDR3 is CASSPNRVLQETQYF. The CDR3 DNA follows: TGTGCCAGCTCACCAAACAGGGTGTTACAAGAGACCCAGTACTTC.

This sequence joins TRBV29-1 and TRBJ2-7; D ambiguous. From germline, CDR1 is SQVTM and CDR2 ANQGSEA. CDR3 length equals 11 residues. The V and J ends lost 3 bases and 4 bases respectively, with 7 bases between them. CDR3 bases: TGCAGCGTTGAGGAAGAGTACGAGCAGTACTTC. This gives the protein CSVEEEYEQYF.